These 11 T cell receptor beta chains were sequenced from one sample in a study of T-cell memory formation after mild COVID-19. TCRdb independently ran MiXCR on the 5' RACE reads; one entry per CDR3 protein. The sample contains 500,000 to 550,000 distinct CDR3 sequences, about 20% of which appear only once. The sample taken for sequencing was PBMCs or a T cell subset sorted from them (not recorded which). These receptor sequences come from an adult woman who had mild COVID-19 (a few samples of this study predate the infection). Cell type and time point are not known.

This chain joins TRBV4-3 and TRBJ2-1; 9 bases fit TRBD2. The CDR3 runs to 17 residues. With 0 bases clipped from V and 7 bases from J, the junction kept 10 bases outside the gene matches. Per germline, CDR1 LGHNA and CDR2 YSLEER. The CDR3 region has the DNA TGCGCCAGCAGCCAAGATCTCGGGGCGGGAGGGGGGAATGAGCAGTTCTTC. Its translation: CASSQDLGAGGGNEQFF.

The chain employs TRBV28 and TRBJ1-5; D unresolved. Looked up from germline, CDR1 is MDHEN and CDR2 is SYDVKM. V dropped 3 bases and J dropped 1 base, with 4 bases sitting between them. The CDR3 consists of 13 residues. The CDR3 DNA sequence: TGTGCCAGCAGTTTCTGGAGCAATCAGCCCCAGCATTTT. It codes for CASSFWSNQPQHF.

This clonotype occurred a few times. The chain employs TRBV27 and TRBJ2-3; the D is unclear. The CDR3 is 13 residues long. V was cut by 5 bases and J by 11 bases, with 17 bases left in between. CDR1 MNHEY and CDR2 SMNVEV come from the germline V gene (reference sequence). This CDR3 is CASSPRRITRQYF. DNA of the CDR3: TGTGCCAGCAGTCCGCGCCGGATCACCCGGCAGTATTTT.

The table lists this clonotype with a few counts. The chain carries TRBV7-9 and TRBJ1-2; D remains ambiguous. Trimming took 7 bases from V and 1 from J, leaving 10 bases between them. The CDR3 loop spans 13 amino acids. Germline V CDR1 and CDR2: SEHNR, FQNEAQ (reference sequence). CDR3 in amino acids: CASTQAGNYGYTF. The CDR3 region has the DNA TGTGCCAGCACCCAAGCGGGTAACTATGGCTACACCTTC. The variable domain in full, completed from reference TRBV7-9 and TRBJ1-2, reads DTGVSQNPRHKITKRGQNVTFRCDPISEHNRLYWYRQTLGQGPEFLTYFQNEAQLEKSRLLSDRFSAERPKGSFSTLEIQRTEQGDSAMYLCASTQAGNYGYTFGSGTRLTVV.

The gene calls are TRBV5-1 and TRBJ2-7, with TRBD2 matching 8 bases. With V trimmed by 0 bases and J by 9 bases, 11 bases remained unmatched. The CDR3 runs 15 residues. Germline V gene data show CDR1 as SGHRS and CDR2 as YFSETQ. The CDR3 nucleotides are TGCGCCAGCAGCTTGGGCCTAGCGGGTGGACTGGGGCAGTACTTC. It encodes CASSLGLAGGLGQYF.

There are many counts of this clonotype. J is TRBJ2-5 and V is TRBV24-1; maybe TRBD2 (6 bases). The CDR3 consists of 15 residues. CDR1 KGHDR and CDR2 SFDVKD come from the germline V gene. Deletions cut 4 bases from V and 2 bases from J, with 13 bases between. The CDR3: CATSDSGLPQETQYF. For the CDR3, the DNA is TGTGCCACCAGTGACTCTGGACTACCTCAAGAGACCCAGTACTTC.

The rearrangement joins TRBV12-3 or TRBV12-4 to TRBJ2-6; D is tentatively TRBD1 or TRBD2 (5 bases each). The CDR3 has 12 amino acids. The V end was cut by 1 base, the J end by 14 bases, with 9 bases between. This chain's CDR3 is CASSLEWGFLTF. DNA of the CDR3: TGTGCCAGCAGTTTAGAATGGGGGTTCCTGACTTTC.

The rearrangement links TRBV12-3 or TRBV12-4 to TRBJ2-1; the match to TRBD1 covers 8 bases. The CDR3 sequence is 15 residues long. After removal of 5 bases from V and 4 bases from J, the junction contained 7 bases not matched to a gene. The CDR3 bases are TGTGCCAGCAGTCGTTATGGACAGGGATACAATGAGCAGTTCTTC. Translated: CASSRYGQGYNEQFF.

This sequence joins TRBV12-3 or TRBV12-4 and TRBJ2-3, with 7 bases lining up with TRBD2. The CDR3 spans 15 residues. V shed 2 bases, J shed 6 bases, and the junction held 8 bases outside the gene matches. This CDR3 reads CASSLLAGVMDTQYF. Here the CDR3 DNA reads TGTGCCAGCAGTTTATTGGCGGGAGTAATGGATACGCAGTATTTT.

V is TRBV5-5 and J is TRBJ1-5, with D hard to call. V dropped 1 base and J dropped 6 bases, with 2 bases sitting between them. Germline assignment: CDR1 SGHKS and CDR2 YYEKEE (reference sequence). CDR3 size: 11 residues. The CDR3: CASSLLQPQHF. DNA of the CDR3: TGTGCCAGCAGCTTGCTTCAGCCCCAGCATTTT.

This clonotype was observed many times. This sequence joins TRBV5-1 and TRBJ2-2; D is undetermined. With 1 base removed from V and 2 bases from J, the gap between germline ends came to 3 bases. Germline V gives CDR1 SGHRS, CDR2 YFSETQ. The CDR3 has 13 residues. The DNA for the CDR3 is TGCGCCAGCAGCTTGACCAACACCGGGGAGCTGTTTTTT. Amino acids: CASSLTNTGELFF. Full variable domain (rest looked up from reference TRBV5-1 and TRBJ2-2): KAGVTQTPRYLIKTRGQQVTLSCSPISGHRSVSWYQQTPGQGLQFLFEYFSETQRNKGNFPGRFSGRQFSNSRSEMNVSTLELGDSALYLCASSLTNTGELFFGEGSRLTVL.